The rows below give T cell receptor beta chains drawn from one sample of a study of radiation and T cells in renal cell carcinoma. TCRdb's table, derived via immunoSEQ multiplex PCR, lists solely in-frame clones and lacks some. The data show roughly 45,000 clones, around four fifths seen once. The sample here was blood, taken from a patient whose treatment included radiotherapy and nephrectomy. The receptors stem from a woman between 65 and 79 years old with renal cell carcinoma. Both conserved end residues are part of each CDR3. D genes are given only for firm matches. Clone size is not always given. Where it is, it says once, few, many or a class for expanded clones.

j_gene: TRBJ2-7
abundance: NA
v_gene: TRBV23-1
d_gene: NA
CDR3nt: TGCGCCAGCAACTCCGGGACGGTAATCTACGAGCAGTACTTC
CDR3aa: CASNSGTVIYEQYF

j_gene: TRBJ1-6
abundance: NA
v_gene: TRBV6-6
d_gene: NA
CDR3nt: TGTGCCAGCGGGCTCAGTGATAATTCACCCCTCCACTTT
CDR3aa: CASGLSDNSPLHF

j_gene: TRBJ2-1
abundance: NA
v_gene: TRBV19
d_gene: TRBD2
CDR3nt: TGTGCCAGTAGTATAGTATGGGGGGGTGAGCAGTTCTTC
CDR3aa: CASSIVWGGEQFF

j_gene: TRBJ2-6
abundance: NA
v_gene: TRBV6-1
d_gene: NA
CDR3nt: TGTGCCAGCAGACCAGGGGATTCTGGGGCCAACGTCCTGACTTTC
CDR3aa: CASRPGDSGANVLTF

j_gene: TRBJ2-1
abundance: NA
v_gene: TRBV7-2
d_gene: NA
CDR3nt: TGTGCCAGCAGCTTAGTTCCAGGGTTTGGTGAGCAGTTCTTC
CDR3aa: CASSLVPGFGEQFF

j_gene: TRBJ1-1
abundance: NA
v_gene: TRBV10-3
d_gene: NA
CDR3nt: TGTGCCATCAGGGGGGGAGGAGTCTCGCAAGGGAACACTGAAGCTTTCTTT
CDR3aa: CAIRGGGVSQGNTEAFF

j_gene: TRBJ2-5
abundance: NA
v_gene: TRBV9
d_gene: TRBD2
CDR3nt: TGTGCCAGCAGCATTAGCGGGGGGGCCCTGGAGACCCAGTACTTC
CDR3aa: CASSISGGALETQYF

j_gene: TRBJ2-3
abundance: NA
v_gene: TRBV2
d_gene: NA
CDR3nt: TGTGCCAGCAGTGACGCCCTAGGGCGGGCAGATACGCAGTATTTT
CDR3aa: CASSDALGRADTQYF

j_gene: TRBJ2-2
abundance: NA
v_gene: TRBV5-1
d_gene: TRBD1
CDR3nt: TGCGCCAGCAGCTCAGGACAGGGAATGTCCGGGGAGCTGTTTTTT
CDR3aa: CASSSGQGMSGELFF

j_gene: TRBJ1-2
abundance: NA
v_gene: TRBV30
d_gene: TRBD1
CDR3nt: TGTGCCTGGAGGCCTGGGACAGGGGGTTTTGGCTACACCTTC
CDR3aa: CAWRPGTGGFGYTF

j_gene: TRBJ1-6
abundance: NA
v_gene: TRBV9
d_gene: TRBD1
CDR3nt: TGTGCCAGCAGCGCAACCGGGACAGGGAATTCACCCCTCCACTTT
CDR3aa: CASSATGTGNSPLHF

j_gene: TRBJ2-1
abundance: NA
v_gene: TRBV21-1
d_gene: NA
CDR3nt: TGTGCCAGCAGCACTCTACCGGGACAGGCGAATGAGCAGTTCTTC
CDR3aa: CASSTLPGQANEQFF

j_gene: TRBJ1-4
abundance: NA
v_gene: TRBV5-1
d_gene: NA
CDR3nt: TGCGCCAGCAGCTTGGGACAGGTCACCAATGAAAAACTGTTTTTT
CDR3aa: CASSLGQVTNEKLFF

j_gene: TRBJ1-6
abundance: NA
v_gene: TRBV25-1
d_gene: NA
CDR3nt: TGTGCCAGCAGCGAGGAGGACTTCCTGAGCTCCTATAATTCACCCCTCCACTTT
CDR3aa: CASSEEDFLSSYNSPLHF

j_gene: TRBJ1-5
abundance: NA
v_gene: TRBV5-6
d_gene: NA
CDR3nt: TGTGCCAGCAGCTTGGGGGATCAGCCCCAGCATTTT
CDR3aa: CASSLGDQPQHF

j_gene: TRBJ2-7
abundance: NA
v_gene: TRBV7-8
d_gene: NA
CDR3nt: TGTGCCAGCAGCTTAGAACAGCAAACTAACTACGAGCAGTACTTC
CDR3aa: CASSLEQQTNYEQYF

j_gene: TRBJ2-7
abundance: NA
v_gene: TRBV6-5
d_gene: TRBD2
CDR3nt: TGTGCCAGCAGTTACCGATCTAGCGGGAGTATCTACGAGCAGTACTTC
CDR3aa: CASSYRSSGSIYEQYF

j_gene: TRBJ2-7
abundance: NA
v_gene: TRBV4-1
d_gene: TRBD1
CDR3nt: TGCGCCAGCAGCCAAGTGACAGGGATATACGAGCAGTACTTC
CDR3aa: CASSQVTGIYEQYF

j_gene: TRBJ1-1
abundance: NA
v_gene: TRBV6-5
d_gene: NA
CDR3nt: TGTGCCAGCAGTTACACGAGGTCTGCGATTGAAGCTTTCTTT
CDR3aa: CASSYTRSAIEAFF

j_gene: TRBJ2-5
abundance: NA
v_gene: TRBV19
d_gene: NA
CDR3nt: TGTGCCAGTGCACCGGACTTAGAAGAGACCCAGTACTTC
CDR3aa: CASAPDLEETQYF

j_gene: TRBJ2-3
abundance: NA
v_gene: TRBV7-8
d_gene: TRBD2
CDR3nt: TGTGCCAGCAGCTTAGGCCCGGGGGGGCCGGATACGCAGTATTTT
CDR3aa: CASSLGPGGPDTQYF

j_gene: TRBJ2-1
abundance: NA
v_gene: TRBV9
d_gene: NA
CDR3nt: TGTGCCAGCAGCGCCCGGGAGATGGGACCTCCTGGCAATGAGCAGTTCTTC
CDR3aa: CASSAREMGPPGNEQFF

j_gene: TRBJ2-1
abundance: NA
v_gene: TRBV5-3
d_gene: NA
CDR3nt: TGTGCCAGAAGCTTGGAGGTTCACATTCCACATGAGCAGTTCTTC
CDR3aa: CARSLEVHIPHEQFF

j_gene: TRBJ2-3
abundance: NA
v_gene: TRBV5-6
d_gene: TRBD2
CDR3nt: TGTGCCAGCAGCTTCTTAGCGGGAGGGCTTGTAGATACGCAGTATTTT
CDR3aa: CASSFLAGGLVDTQYF

j_gene: TRBJ2-1
abundance: NA
v_gene: TRBV7-2
d_gene: TRBD2
CDR3nt: TGTGCCAGCAGCCGTACTAGCGGGAGATCATATGACAATGAGCAGTTCTTC
CDR3aa: CASSRTSGRSYDNEQFF

j_gene: TRBJ2-2
abundance: NA
v_gene: TRBV9
d_gene: NA
CDR3nt: TGTGCCAGCAGCGTGACGGCTGACGGGGGGGAGCTGTTTTTT
CDR3aa: CASSVTADGGELFF

j_gene: TRBJ2-7
abundance: NA
v_gene: TRBV5-6
d_gene: NA
CDR3nt: TGTGCCAGCAGCTTGAACGGAATTACCTACGAGCAGTACTTC
CDR3aa: CASSLNGITYEQYF

j_gene: TRBJ1-1
abundance: NA
v_gene: TRBV25-1
d_gene: NA
CDR3nt: TGTGCCAGCAGTGAATACCTACAGGGTTTTGGTTCGGCTGAAGCTTTCTTT
CDR3aa: CASSEYLQGFGSAEAFF

j_gene: TRBJ1-5
abundance: many
v_gene: TRBV30
d_gene: TRBD1
CDR3nt: TGTGCCTGGAGTCATGAGACAGGGGATTACGAGGCCCAGCATTTT
CDR3aa: CAWSHETGDYEAQHF

j_gene: TRBJ1-1
abundance: NA
v_gene: TRBV18
d_gene: NA
CDR3nt: TGTGCCAGCTCGCCCGGGACGGGAGGTGTCACTGAAGCTTTCTTT
CDR3aa: CASSPGTGGVTEAFF

j_gene: TRBJ1-3
abundance: once
v_gene: TRBV7-2
d_gene: NA
CDR3nt: TGTGCCAGCAGCTTAGGGGCTGGTGGGGACACCATATATTTT
CDR3aa: CASSLGAGGDTIYF

j_gene: TRBJ1-2
abundance: NA
v_gene: TRBV27
d_gene: NA
CDR3nt: TGTGCCAGCAGTCCCCGAGAGGGACAAAACGCTAACTATGGCTACACCTTC
CDR3aa: CASSPREGQNANYGYTF

j_gene: TRBJ1-1
abundance: once
v_gene: TRBV18
d_gene: TRBD1
CDR3nt: TGTGCCAGCTCGCTTGACAGGGCCAGGGCTGAAGCTTTCTTT
CDR3aa: CASSLDRARAEAFF

j_gene: TRBJ2-2
abundance: NA
v_gene: TRBV4-1
d_gene: TRBD1
CDR3nt: TGCGCCAGCAGCTCTCCGGACAGGGGAGGCGGGGAGCTGTTTTTT
CDR3aa: CASSSPDRGGGELFF

j_gene: TRBJ1-5
abundance: NA
v_gene: TRBV7-8
d_gene: TRBD1
CDR3nt: TGTGCCAGCAGCCTATCCGGGACAGGGCTCAATCAGCCCCAGCATTTT
CDR3aa: CASSLSGTGLNQPQHF

j_gene: TRBJ1-2
abundance: NA
v_gene: TRBV6-6
d_gene: NA
CDR3nt: TGTGCCAGCAGTTACTCCCTGGACAGCTATGGCTACACCTTC
CDR3aa: CASSYSLDSYGYTF

j_gene: TRBJ1-5
abundance: NA
v_gene: TRBV27
d_gene: NA
CDR3nt: TGTGCCAGCAGTGCAGACATCACAATCCCCCAGCATTTT
CDR3aa: CASSADITIPQHF

j_gene: TRBJ1-4
abundance: few
v_gene: TRBV19
d_gene: NA
CDR3nt: TGTGCCAGTAGTTTCCTGCAGGGGCAAGGTGAAAAACTGTTTTTT
CDR3aa: CASSFLQGQGEKLFF

j_gene: TRBJ1-6
abundance: NA
v_gene: TRBV2
d_gene: NA
CDR3nt: TGTGCCAGCAGACGCCTCCGGGCCTCGAGTAATTCACCCCTCCACTTT
CDR3aa: CASRRLRASSNSPLHF

j_gene: TRBJ1-3
abundance: NA
v_gene: TRBV5-1
d_gene: NA
CDR3nt: TGCGCCAGCAGCTTGGCCGATAGCTCTGGAAACACCATATATTTT
CDR3aa: CASSLADSSGNTIYF

j_gene: TRBJ1-1
abundance: NA
v_gene: TRBV6-8
d_gene: NA
CDR3nt: TGTGCCAGCAGTTCAACTGGACCAGGGGCTCCAGAGAACACTGAAGCTTTCTTT
CDR3aa: CASSSTGPGAPENTEAFF

j_gene: TRBJ2-7
abundance: NA
v_gene: TRBV7-2
d_gene: NA
CDR3nt: TGTGCCAGCAGTGACAGATTAGGCTACGAGCAGTACTTC
CDR3aa: CASSDRLGYEQYF

j_gene: TRBJ1-6
abundance: NA
v_gene: TRBV5-4
d_gene: TRBD1
CDR3nt: TGTGCCAGCAGCTTGATGCAGGGGGCGGACTATAATTCACCCCTCCACTTT
CDR3aa: CASSLMQGADYNSPLHF

j_gene: TRBJ1-2
abundance: NA
v_gene: TRBV6-5
d_gene: NA
CDR3nt: TGTGCCAGCGGAGGGGGAGGCGGCTACACCTTC
CDR3aa: CASGGGGGYTF

j_gene: TRBJ2-2
abundance: NA
v_gene: TRBV9
d_gene: NA
CDR3nt: TGTGCCAGCAGCTCCCTCCCCGGGGAGCTGTTTTTT
CDR3aa: CASSSLPGELFF

j_gene: TRBJ2-6
abundance: NA
v_gene: TRBV6-1
d_gene: NA
CDR3nt: TGTGCCAGCAGTGAAGGCCCAGGGACCACTGGGGCCAACGTCCTGACTTTC
CDR3aa: CASSEGPGTTGANVLTF

j_gene: TRBJ1-3
abundance: NA
v_gene: TRBV18
d_gene: NA
CDR3nt: TGTGCCAGCTCACGAGAAGGGACGTACTCTGGAAACACCATATATTTT
CDR3aa: CASSREGTYSGNTIYF

j_gene: TRBJ1-2
abundance: NA
v_gene: TRBV6-1
d_gene: NA
CDR3nt: TGTGCCAGCAGGACCCCGGGTGTCAGATATGGCTACACCTTC
CDR3aa: CASRTPGVRYGYTF

j_gene: TRBJ1-1
abundance: NA
v_gene: TRBV18
d_gene: TRBD1
CDR3nt: TGTGCCAGCTCACCGGGACAGGGGAGTACTGAAGCTTTCTTT
CDR3aa: CASSPGQGSTEAFF

j_gene: TRBJ1-4
abundance: NA
v_gene: TRBV5-1
d_gene: NA
CDR3nt: TGCGCCAGCAGCTTGGCCGCGACAGCATCTGAAAAACTGTTTTTT
CDR3aa: CASSLAATASEKLFF

j_gene: TRBJ1-5
abundance: few
v_gene: TRBV2
d_gene: NA
CDR3nt: TGTGCCAGCAGTGACAGACCCATCAATCAGCCCCAGCATTTT
CDR3aa: CASSDRPINQPQHF

j_gene: TRBJ2-7
abundance: NA
v_gene: TRBV27
d_gene: TRBD1
CDR3nt: TGTGCCAGCAGTCAAGGACAGGAATCCTCCTACGAGCAGTACTTC
CDR3aa: CASSQGQESSYEQYF

j_gene: TRBJ1-1
abundance: few
v_gene: TRBV28
d_gene: NA
CDR3nt: TGTGCCAGCAGTTTTAGGGGCAGTATGAACACTGAAGCTTTCTTT
CDR3aa: CASSFRGSMNTEAFF

j_gene: TRBJ1-3
abundance: NA
v_gene: TRBV7-8
d_gene: TRBD1
CDR3nt: TGTGCCAGCAGCTCGCAACAGGGGACCCTCGGCGCCATATATTTT
CDR3aa: CASSSQQGTLGAIYF